The 10 T cell receptor beta chains in this list originate from one sample, sequenced in a study of blood T cells in healthy people across ages. For the second PCR, which ran for 7 to 11 cycles, a sample-barcoded 5' primer and a J-beta primer mix were used. TCRdb fed the 5' RACE reads into MiXCR, producing one record per CDR3 protein. The sample carries about 900,000 distinct CDR3 sequences, under 50% recorded once. Sequencing was done on a sample of blood. The receptors here all came from a man aged 25 to 40 in good health.

In its sample, this clonotype was seen many times. This chain connects TRBV3-1 to TRBJ1-1; 7 bases fit TRBD1. The V gene's germline CDR1 is LGHDT and CDR2 YNNKEL (reference sequence). The junction had 2 bases not matched to a gene; V was cut back by 4 bases and J by 0 bases. The CDR3 length is 14 residues. The CDR3 here is CASSRDSMNTEAFF. As DNA, the CDR3 is TGTGCCAGCAGCCGGGACAGTATGAACACTGAAGCTTTCTTT.

This sequence joins TRBV2 and TRBJ2-1; TRBD1 might be the D (6 bases). V gave up 8 bases and J gave up 8 bases, with 16 bases separating them. The CDR3 runs to 13 residues. Germline V lookup: CDR1 SNHLY, CDR2 FYNNEI. CDR3 DNA: TGTGCCAGCGAACAGGGAGTTTGGTATGAGCAGTTCTTC. This codes for CASEQGVWYEQFF.

This clonotype was found many times. This rearrangement joins TRBV29-1 to TRBJ2-7, with D possibly matching TRBD1 (5 bases). Trimming stripped 4 bases from V and 6 bases from J, with 13 bases between. This CDR3 comprises 12 residues. Germline CDR1 is SQVTM and CDR2 is ANQGSEA. CDR3 nucleotides: TGCAGCGTTGTCCAGGGTAGCTCCGAGCAGTACTTC. Residues: CSVVQGSSEQYF.

The count of this clonotype is one. This chain uses TRBV7-2 with TRBJ1-1; D is uncertain. Germline values: CDR1 SGHTA, CDR2 FQGNSA. The CDR3 spans 16 residues. V shed 1 base and J shed 4 bases, with 16 bases lying between them. Here the CDR3 reads CASSLGGQVWSTEAFF. The DNA for the CDR3 is TGTGCCAGCAGCTTAGGTGGTCAGGTCTGGAGCACTGAAGCTTTCTTT.

The CDR3 DNA sequence: TGCGCCAGCAGCCAAGATAGGAACCGGGACATTCAGTACTTC. Translating gives CASSQDRNRDIQYF. The genes are TRBV4-1 and TRBJ2-4; D remains unclear. CDR1 and CDR2 (germline): MGHRA, YSYEKL. With 0 bases removed from V and 8 bases from J, the gap between germline ends came to 11 bases. The CDR3 is made up of 14 amino acids.

Turning to this clonotype: This may stem from a read error, because a much larger clone lies one nucleotide away. The rearrangement uses TRBV3-1 and TRBJ2-3; no clear D gene. Germline V gives CDR1 LGHDT, CDR2 YNNKEL (reference sequence). The CDR3 loop spans 15 amino acids. Written as DNA, the CDR3 is TGTGCCAGCAGCCAACAAGGGATGGCCACAGATGCGCAGTATTTT. Its translation is CASSQQGMATDAQYF.

The table lists this clonotype with many counts. The DNA for the CDR3 is TGTGCCAGCAGCTTAGATCTGCAGGGTCCCTACGAGCAGTACTTC. It yields the protein CASSLDLQGPYEQYF. The chain links TRBV11-2 to TRBJ2-7; TRBD1 might be the D (5 bases). From germline, CDR1 is SGHAT and CDR2 FQNNGV. Deletions cut 0 bases from V and 2 bases from J, with 11 bases between. CDR3 length: 15 amino acids.

The chain recombines TRBV12-3 or TRBV12-4 with TRBJ1-1, with D perhaps matching TRBD1 (6 bases). V was cut by 0 bases and J by 10 bases, with 18 bases left in between. The CDR3 spans 15 residues. The CDR3 loop reads CASSLASTGHQGAFF. CDR3 bases: TGTGCCAGCAGTTTAGCGTCAACGGGACACCAAGGAGCTTTCTTT.

The table lists this clonotype with many counts. V and J are TRBV20-1 and TRBJ2-1; D unclear. The CDR3 length is 16 residues. Per germline, CDR1 DFQATT and CDR2 SNEGSKA (reference sequence). Trimming cost V 0 bases and J 4 bases, with 16 bases left between them. Here the CDR3 DNA reads TGCAGTGCTAGAGACGGAAGGCTTTTGGGGTACAATGAGCAGTTCTTC. This codes for CSARDGRLLGYNEQFF.

The chain combines TRBV21-1 with TRBJ2-2; the table's D call TRBD2 went unverified against the DNA. TRBV21-1 has pseudogene status. CDR3 length: 17 residues. In nucleotides, the CDR3 is TGTGCCAGCAGCACCCCAACGGCAGGGTGGGGGACCGGGGAGCTGTTTTTT. Protein sequence: CASSTPTAGWGTGELFF.